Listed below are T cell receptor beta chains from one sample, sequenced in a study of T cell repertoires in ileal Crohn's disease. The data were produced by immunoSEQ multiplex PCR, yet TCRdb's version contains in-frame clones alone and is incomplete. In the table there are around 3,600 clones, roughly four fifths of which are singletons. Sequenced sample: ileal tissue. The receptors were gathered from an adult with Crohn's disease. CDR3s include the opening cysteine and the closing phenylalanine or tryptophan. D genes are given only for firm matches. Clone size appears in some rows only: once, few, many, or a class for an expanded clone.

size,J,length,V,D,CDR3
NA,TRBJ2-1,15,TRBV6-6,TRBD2,CASSPLAGGNNEQFF
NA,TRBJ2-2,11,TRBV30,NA,CAWSVVGELFF
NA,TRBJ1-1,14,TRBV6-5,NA,CASSPATGNTEAFF
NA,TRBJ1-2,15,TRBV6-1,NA,CASSEAWGANYGYTF
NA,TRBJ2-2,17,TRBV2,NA,CASSEALRGPGTGELFF
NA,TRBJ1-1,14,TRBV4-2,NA,CASSQPTGSPEAFF
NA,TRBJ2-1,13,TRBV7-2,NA,CASSSGFSNEQFF
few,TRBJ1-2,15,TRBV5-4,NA,CASSSVAGSGYGYTF
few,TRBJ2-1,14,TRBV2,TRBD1,CASSRDSSYNEQFF
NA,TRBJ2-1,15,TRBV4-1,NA,CASSQLTGIHNEQFF
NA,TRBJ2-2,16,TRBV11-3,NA,CASSLSAQGVTGELFF
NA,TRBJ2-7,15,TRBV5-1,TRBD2,CASSWGGKAIDEQYF
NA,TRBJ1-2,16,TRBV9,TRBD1,CASSAEDGQGKYGYTF
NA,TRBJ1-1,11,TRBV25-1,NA,CASSKGRGAFF
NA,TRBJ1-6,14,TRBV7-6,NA,CASSPGSKGSPLHF
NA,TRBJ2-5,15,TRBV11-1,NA,CASSLVGDYQETQYF
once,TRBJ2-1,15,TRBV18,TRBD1,CASSPGQDLYNEQFF
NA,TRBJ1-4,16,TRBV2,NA,CASRSSSPATNEKLFF